Here is one T cell receptor beta chain with its context. Its target is unknown. PCR was performed using 60 Vbeta and 13 Jbeta primers. This table comes from immunoSEQ multiplex PCR, and its TCRdb copy is limited to in-frame clones, with some not included. There are some 140,000 clones in the sample; around 74% occur only once, and around 4.5% lies in the top ten. This specimen comes from a study of cytomegalovirus exposure and HLA in healthy donors. General study points: After further analysis at a later stage, 15,000 to 20,000 TCR beta sequences were associated with HLA alleles at 0.05 false discovery rate. Among TCR beta chains, those listed as cytomegalovirus-associated numbered over 150. As a later analysis revealed, most CMV-associated TCR beta chains appeared HLA-restricted.

Healthy bone marrow donors formed the donor group. Sequenced: PBMCs. The source is a man aged 18 to 29 in good health and CMV-seropositive.

In nucleotides, the CDR3 is TGTGCCAGCAGCCAAGGTTCAGATTACGAGCAGTACTTC. This encodes CASSQGSDYEQYF. The chain recombines TRBV14 with TRBJ2-7; D unresolved. The CDR3 is 13 amino acids. V lost 1 base and J 4 bases, leaving 8 bases between the germline ends. Germline CDR1 and CDR2: SGHDN and FVKESK.